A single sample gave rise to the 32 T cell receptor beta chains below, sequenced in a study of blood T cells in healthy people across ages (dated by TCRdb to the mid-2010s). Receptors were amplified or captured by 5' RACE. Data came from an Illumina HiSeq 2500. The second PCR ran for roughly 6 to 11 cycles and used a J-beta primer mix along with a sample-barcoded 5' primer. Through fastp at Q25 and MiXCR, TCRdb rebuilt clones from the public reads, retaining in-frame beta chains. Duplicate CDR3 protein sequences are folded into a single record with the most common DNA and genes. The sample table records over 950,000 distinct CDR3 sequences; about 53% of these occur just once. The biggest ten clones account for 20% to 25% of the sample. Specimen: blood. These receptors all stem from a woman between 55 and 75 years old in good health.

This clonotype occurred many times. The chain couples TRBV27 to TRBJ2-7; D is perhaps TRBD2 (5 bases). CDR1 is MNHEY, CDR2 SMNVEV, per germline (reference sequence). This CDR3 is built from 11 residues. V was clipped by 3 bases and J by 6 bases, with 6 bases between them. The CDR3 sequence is CASSFAGEQYF. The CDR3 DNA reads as TGTGCCAGCAGTTTTGCGGGCGAGCAGTACTTC.

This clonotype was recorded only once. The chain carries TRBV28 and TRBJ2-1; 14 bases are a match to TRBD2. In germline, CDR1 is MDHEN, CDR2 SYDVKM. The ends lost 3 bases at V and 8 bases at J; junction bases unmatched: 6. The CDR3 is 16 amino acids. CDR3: CASSFQGTSGSDEQFF. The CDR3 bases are TGTGCCAGCAGTTTTCAGGGGACTAGCGGGAGTGATGAGCAGTTCTTC.

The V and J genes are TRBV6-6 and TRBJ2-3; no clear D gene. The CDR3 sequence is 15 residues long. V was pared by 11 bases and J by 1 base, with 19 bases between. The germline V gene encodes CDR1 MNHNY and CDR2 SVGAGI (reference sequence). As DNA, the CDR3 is TGTGCCGGCACCCCGACCACCGGAGGCACAGATACGCAGTATTTT. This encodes CAGTPTTGGTDTQYF.

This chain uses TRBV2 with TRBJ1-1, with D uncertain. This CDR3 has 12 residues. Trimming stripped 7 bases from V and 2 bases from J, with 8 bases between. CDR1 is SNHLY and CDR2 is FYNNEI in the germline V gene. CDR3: CASIPLNTEAFF. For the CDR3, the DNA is TGTGCCAGCATACCTCTAAACACTGAAGCTTTCTTT.

The CDR3 loop reads CASRKAVAYVNEQYF. The CDR3 region has the DNA TGTGCCAGCAGAAAGGCGGTAGCGTATGTGAATGAGCAGTACTTC. The gene calls are TRBV2 and TRBJ2-5, with D possibly TRBD2 on 5 matching bases. This CDR3 region has 15 residues. The germline V gene has CDR1 SNHLY and CDR2 FYNNEI. The V end lost 6 bases, the J end lost 11 bases, and 25 bases lay between the germline ends.

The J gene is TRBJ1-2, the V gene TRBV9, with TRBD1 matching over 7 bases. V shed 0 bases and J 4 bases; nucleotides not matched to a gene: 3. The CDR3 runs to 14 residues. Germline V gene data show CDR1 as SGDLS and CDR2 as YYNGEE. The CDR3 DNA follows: TGTGCCAGCAGCGTAGGGGACAGCCTCTATGGCTACACCTTC. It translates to CASSVGDSLYGYTF.

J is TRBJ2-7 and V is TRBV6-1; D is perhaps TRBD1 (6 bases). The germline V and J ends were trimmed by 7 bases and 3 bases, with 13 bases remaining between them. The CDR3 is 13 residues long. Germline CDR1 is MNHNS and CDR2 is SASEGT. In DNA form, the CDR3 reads TGTGCCAGCAAAAGGACAGTCGTCTACGAGCAGTACTTC. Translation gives CASKRTVVYEQYF.

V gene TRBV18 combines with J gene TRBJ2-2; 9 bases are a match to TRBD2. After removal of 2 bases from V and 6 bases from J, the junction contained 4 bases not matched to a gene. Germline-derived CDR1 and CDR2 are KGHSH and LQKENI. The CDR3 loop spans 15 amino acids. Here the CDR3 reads CASSPRSGRPGELFF. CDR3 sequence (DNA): TGTGCCAGCTCACCAAGGAGCGGGAGGCCCGGGGAGCTGTTTTTT.

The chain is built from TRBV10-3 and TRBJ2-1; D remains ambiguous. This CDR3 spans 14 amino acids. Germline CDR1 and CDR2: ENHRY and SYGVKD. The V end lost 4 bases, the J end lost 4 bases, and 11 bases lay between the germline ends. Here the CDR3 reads CAISVDTMYNEQFF. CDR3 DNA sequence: TGTGCCATCAGTGTGGATACCATGTACAATGAGCAGTTCTTC.

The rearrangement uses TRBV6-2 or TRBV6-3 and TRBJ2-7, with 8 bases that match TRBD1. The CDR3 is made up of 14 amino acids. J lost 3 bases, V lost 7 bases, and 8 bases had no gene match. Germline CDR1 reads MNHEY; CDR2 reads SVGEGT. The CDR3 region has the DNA TGTGCCAGCATTCGGACAGGGAACGACTACGAGCAGTACTTC. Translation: CASIRTGNDYEQYF.

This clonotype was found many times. The chain's CDR3 is CSVESEAISRKAFF. For the CDR3, the DNA is TGCAGCGTTGAGAGTGAGGCTATTAGTCGAAAAGCTTTCTTT. The chain links TRBV29-1 to TRBJ1-1; no firm D call. Trimming took 3 bases from V and 9 from J, leaving 20 bases between them. This CDR3 has 14 amino acids. In germline, CDR1 is SQVTM, CDR2 ANQGSEA.

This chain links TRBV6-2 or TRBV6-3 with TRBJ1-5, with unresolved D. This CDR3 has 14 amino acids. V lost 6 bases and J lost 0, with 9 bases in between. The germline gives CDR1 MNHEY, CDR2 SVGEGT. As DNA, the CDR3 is TGTGCCAGCAGCGACACTTATAGCAATCAGCCCCAGCATTTT. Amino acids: CASSDTYSNQPQHF.

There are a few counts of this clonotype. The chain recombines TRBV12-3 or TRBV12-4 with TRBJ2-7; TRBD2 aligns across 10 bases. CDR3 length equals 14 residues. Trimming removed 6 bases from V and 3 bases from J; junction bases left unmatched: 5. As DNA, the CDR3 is TGTGCCAGCAGCCCTAGCGGGAGTTTCTACGAGCAGTACTTC. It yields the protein CASSPSGSFYEQYF.

The CDR3 region is CASSYDGGTPDQPQHF. The CDR3 nucleotides are TGTGCCAGCAGTTACGACGGCGGGACCCCGGATCAGCCCCAGCATTTT. The rearrangement uses TRBV6-2 or TRBV6-3 and TRBJ1-5; the D gene is possibly TRBD1 (5 bases). The CDR3 contains 16 residues. Germline V CDR1 and CDR2: MNHEY, SVGEGT. Trimming stripped 2 bases from V and 5 bases from J, with 16 bases between.

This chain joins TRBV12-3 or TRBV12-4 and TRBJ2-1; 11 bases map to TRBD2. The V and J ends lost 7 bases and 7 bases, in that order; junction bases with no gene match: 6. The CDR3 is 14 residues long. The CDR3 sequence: CASKLLAGVNEQFF. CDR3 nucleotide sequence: TGTGCCAGCAAACTACTAGCGGGAGTAAATGAGCAGTTCTTC.

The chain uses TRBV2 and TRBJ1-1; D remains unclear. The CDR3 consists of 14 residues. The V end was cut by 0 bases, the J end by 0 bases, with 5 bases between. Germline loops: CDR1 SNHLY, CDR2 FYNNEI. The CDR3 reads CASSEARLNTEAFF. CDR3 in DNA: TGTGCCAGCAGTGAAGCGAGATTGAACACTGAAGCTTTCTTT.

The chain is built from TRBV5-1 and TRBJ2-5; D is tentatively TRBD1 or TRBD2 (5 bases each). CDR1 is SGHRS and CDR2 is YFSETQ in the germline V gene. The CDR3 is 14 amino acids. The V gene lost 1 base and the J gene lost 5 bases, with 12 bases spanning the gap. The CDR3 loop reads CASSLTSWGETQYF. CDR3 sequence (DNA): TGCGCCAGCAGCTTGACTTCCTGGGGGGAGACCCAGTACTTC.

CDR3: CASSLRLAGVLEQFF. CDR3 in DNA: TGTGCCAGCAGTCTGCGACTAGCGGGAGTTCTGGAGCAGTTCTTC. The genes are TRBV11-3 and TRBJ2-1; 12 bases line up with TRBD2. Germline lookup yields CDR1 SGHNT and CDR2 YENEEA. V lost 6 bases, J lost 10 bases, and 10 bases stayed unmatched. The CDR3 is 15 residues long.

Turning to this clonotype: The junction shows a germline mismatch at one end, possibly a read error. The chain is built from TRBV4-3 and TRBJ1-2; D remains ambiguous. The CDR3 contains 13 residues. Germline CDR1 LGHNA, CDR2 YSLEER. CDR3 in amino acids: CASSQDLTSGHTF. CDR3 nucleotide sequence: TGCGCCAGCAGCCAAGATCTGACGAGTGGCCACACCTTC.

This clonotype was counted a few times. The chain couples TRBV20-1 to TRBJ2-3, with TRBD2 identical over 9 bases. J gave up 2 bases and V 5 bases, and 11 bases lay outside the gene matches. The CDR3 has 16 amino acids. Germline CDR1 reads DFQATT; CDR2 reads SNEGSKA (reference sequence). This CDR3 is CSASRPLAGTTDTQYF. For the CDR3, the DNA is TGCAGTGCTTCCCGCCCGCTAGCGGGGACCACAGATACGCAGTATTTT.

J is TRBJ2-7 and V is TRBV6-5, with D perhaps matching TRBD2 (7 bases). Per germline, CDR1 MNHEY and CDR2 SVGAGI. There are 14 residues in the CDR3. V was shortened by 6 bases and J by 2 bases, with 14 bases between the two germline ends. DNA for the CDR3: TGTGCCAGCAGGGGTAGGGGGGGTCCCTACGAGCAGTACTTC. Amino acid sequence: CASRGRGGPYEQYF.

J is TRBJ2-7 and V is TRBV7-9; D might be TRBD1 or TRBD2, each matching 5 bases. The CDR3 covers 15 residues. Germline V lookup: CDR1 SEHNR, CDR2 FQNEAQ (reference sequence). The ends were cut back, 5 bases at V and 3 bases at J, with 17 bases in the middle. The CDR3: CASSPLRGTNYEQYF. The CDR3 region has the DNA TGTGCCAGCAGCCCGCTGAGGGGCACAAACTACGAGCAGTACTTC.

In DNA, the CDR3 is TGTGCCAGCAGAGACCAAGACAGGGTTGACTATGGCTACACCTTC. Its protein product is CASRDQDRVDYGYTF. The J gene is TRBJ1-2, the V gene TRBV6-2 or TRBV6-3; 7 bases align to TRBD1. CDR3 length: 15 residues. Per the germline V gene, CDR1 is MNHEY and CDR2 is SVGEGT. V lost 6 bases, J lost 3 bases, and 10 bases stayed unmatched.

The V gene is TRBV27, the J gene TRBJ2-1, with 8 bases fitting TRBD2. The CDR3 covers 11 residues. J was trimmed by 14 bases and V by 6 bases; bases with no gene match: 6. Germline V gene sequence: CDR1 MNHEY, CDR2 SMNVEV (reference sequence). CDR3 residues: CASSLGTSEFF. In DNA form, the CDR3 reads TGTGCCAGCAGCCTTGGGACTAGTGAGTTCTTC.

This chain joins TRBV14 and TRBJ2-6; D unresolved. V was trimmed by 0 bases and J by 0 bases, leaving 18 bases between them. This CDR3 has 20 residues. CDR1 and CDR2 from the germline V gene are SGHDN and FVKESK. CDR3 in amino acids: CASSQDSLFIKSSGANVLTF. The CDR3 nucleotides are TGTGCCAGCAGCCAAGATAGCCTGTTTATTAAAAGCTCTGGGGCCAACGTCCTGACTTTC.

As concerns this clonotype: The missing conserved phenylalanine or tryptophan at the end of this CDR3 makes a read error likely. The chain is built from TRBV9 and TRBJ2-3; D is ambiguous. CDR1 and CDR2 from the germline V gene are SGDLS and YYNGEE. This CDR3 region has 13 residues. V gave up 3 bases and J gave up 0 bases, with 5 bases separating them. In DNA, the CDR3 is TGTGCCAGCAGCGCAGGTAGCACAGATACGCAGTATTTG. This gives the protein CASSAGSTDTQYL.

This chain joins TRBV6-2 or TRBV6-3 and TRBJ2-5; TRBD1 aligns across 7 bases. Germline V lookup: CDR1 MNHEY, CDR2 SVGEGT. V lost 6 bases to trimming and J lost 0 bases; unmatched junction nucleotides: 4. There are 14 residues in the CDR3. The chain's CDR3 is CASRGGQYQETQYF. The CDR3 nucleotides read TGTGCCAGCAGAGGGGGACAGTACCAAGAGACCCAGTACTTC.

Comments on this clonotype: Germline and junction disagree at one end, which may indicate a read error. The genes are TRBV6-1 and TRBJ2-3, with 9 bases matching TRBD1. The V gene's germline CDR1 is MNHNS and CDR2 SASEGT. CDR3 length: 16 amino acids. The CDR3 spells CASSGDRAKPTDTQYF. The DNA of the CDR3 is TGTGCAAGCAGTGGGGACAGGGCGAAACCCACAGATACGCAGTATTTT.

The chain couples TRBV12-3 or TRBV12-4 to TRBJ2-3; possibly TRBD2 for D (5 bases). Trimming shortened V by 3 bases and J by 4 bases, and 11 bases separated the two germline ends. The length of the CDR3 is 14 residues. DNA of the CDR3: TGTGCCAGCAGTTTCGTAGCGCGGGCAGATACGCAGTATTTT. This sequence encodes CASSFVARADTQYF.

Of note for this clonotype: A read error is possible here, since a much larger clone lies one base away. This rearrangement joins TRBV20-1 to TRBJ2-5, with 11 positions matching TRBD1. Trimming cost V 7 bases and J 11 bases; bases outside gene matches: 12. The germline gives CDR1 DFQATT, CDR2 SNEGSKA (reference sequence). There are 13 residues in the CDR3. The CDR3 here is CSVERTGGNEQYF. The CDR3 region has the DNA TGCAGTGTAGAAAGGACAGGGGGCAATGAGCAGTACTTC.

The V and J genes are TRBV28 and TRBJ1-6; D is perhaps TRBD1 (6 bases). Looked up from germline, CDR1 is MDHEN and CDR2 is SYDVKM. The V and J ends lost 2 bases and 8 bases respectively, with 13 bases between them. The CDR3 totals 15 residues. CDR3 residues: CASSLRQGRDSPLHF. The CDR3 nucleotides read TGTGCCAGCAGTTTAAGGCAGGGGAGGGATTCACCCCTCCACTTT.

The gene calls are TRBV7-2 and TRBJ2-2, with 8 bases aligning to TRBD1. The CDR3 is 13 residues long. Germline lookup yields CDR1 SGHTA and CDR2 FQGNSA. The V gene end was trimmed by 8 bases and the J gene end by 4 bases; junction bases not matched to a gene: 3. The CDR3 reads CASRQGFTGELFF. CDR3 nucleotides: TGTGCCAGCCGACAGGGGTTCACCGGGGAGCTGTTTTTT. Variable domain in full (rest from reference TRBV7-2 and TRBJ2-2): GAGVSQSPSNKVTEKGKDVELRCDPISGHTALYWYRQSLGQGLEFLIYFQGNSAPDKSGLPSDRFSAERTGGSVSTLTIQRTQQEDSAVYLCASRQGFTGELFFGEGSRLTVL.